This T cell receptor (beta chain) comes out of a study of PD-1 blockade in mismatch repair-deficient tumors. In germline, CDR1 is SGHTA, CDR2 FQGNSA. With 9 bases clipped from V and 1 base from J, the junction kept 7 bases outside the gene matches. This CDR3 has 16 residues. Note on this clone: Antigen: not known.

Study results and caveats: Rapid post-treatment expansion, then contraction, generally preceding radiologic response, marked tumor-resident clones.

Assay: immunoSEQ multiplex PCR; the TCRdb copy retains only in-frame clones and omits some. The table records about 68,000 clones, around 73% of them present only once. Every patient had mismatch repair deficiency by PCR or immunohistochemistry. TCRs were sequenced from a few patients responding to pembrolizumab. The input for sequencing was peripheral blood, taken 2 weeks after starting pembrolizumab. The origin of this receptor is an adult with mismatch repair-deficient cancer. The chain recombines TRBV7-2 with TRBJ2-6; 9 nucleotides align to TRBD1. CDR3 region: CARVQGARSGANVLTF. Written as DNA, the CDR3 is TGTGCCAGGGTACAGGGGGCCCGGTCTGGGGCCAACGTCCTGACTTTC.